A selection of T cell receptor beta chains follows, all from one sample in a study of response to subunit inactivated influenza vaccine. TCRdb re-derived calls from the RT-PCR reads in MiXCR, one entry per CDR3 protein. The profile shows a few hundred thousand distinct CDR3 sequences, 14% of them singletons. The sample was PBMCs from blood, taken about 12 days after vaccination. Receptors were obtained from a man in his fifties who received an inactivated influenza vaccine. The CDR3 runs from the conserved cysteine through the conserved F or W. A D gene is named only where the DNA matches it firmly. Only part of the rows carry a size: once, few, many, or a class if the clone is expanded.

abundance,v_gene,d_gene,j_gene,CDR3aa,CDR3nt
few,TRBV18,.,TRBJ1-3,CASSPPLSVSGNTIYF,TGTGCCAGCTCACCACCGTTAAGCGTTTCTGGAAACACCATATATTTT
few,TRBV5-1,.,TRBJ2-2,CASSLPSVDGELFF,TGCGCCAGCAGCCTACCTAGCGTTGACGGGGAGCTGTTTTTT
few,TRBV27,.,TRBJ2-3,CASSLEGPWTTQYF,TGTGCCAGCAGTTTAGAGGGGCCCTGGACTACGCAGTATTTT
.,TRBV9,TRBD2,TRBJ2-1,CASSVAYLAGGPYEQFF,TGTGCCAGCAGCGTAGCTTACTTAGCGGGAGGGCCTTATGAGCAGTTCTTC
.,TRBV9,.,TRBJ2-3,CASSVGTGTDTQYF,TGTGCCAGCAGCGTAGGGACAGGCACAGATACGCAGTATTTT
few,TRBV20-1,.,TRBJ2-5,CSARDRGVRETQYF,TGCAGTGCTAGAGATAGAGGTGTGAGAGAGACCCAGTACTTC
few,TRBV7-8,.,TRBJ2-1,CASSLNRVPLYNEQFF,TGTGCCAGCAGCTTAAATCGGGTCCCCTTATACAATGAGCAGTTCTTC
.,TRBV15,.,TRBJ2-2,CATSTSGNTGELFF,TGTGCCACCAGCACCAGTGGGAACACCGGGGAGCTGTTTTTT
many,TRBV5-1,.,TRBJ2-6,CASGITDPLSGANVLTF,TGCGCCAGCGGCATTACTGACCCTCTCTCTGGGGCCAACGTCCTGACTTTC
.,TRBV6-1,.,TRBJ1-2,CASRRTADYGYTF,TGTGCCAGCAGGAGGACAGCCGATTATGGCTACACCTTC
.,TRBV6-5,.,TRBJ2-7,CASSYFAGFAYEQYF,TGTGCCAGCAGTTACTTTGCGGGCTTTGCCTACGAGCAGTACTTC
.,TRBV9,.,TRBJ2-1,CASSVLPNNEQFF,TGTGCCAGCAGCGTACTCCCTAACAATGAGCAGTTCTTC
.,TRBV5-1,.,TRBJ2-3,CASSLVGTTSTDTQYF,TGCGCCAGCAGCTTGGTTGGGACAACTAGCACAGATACGCAGTATTTT
many,TRBV19,TRBD2,TRBJ2-1,CASSQRGKPFNEQFF,TGTGCCAGTAGTCAGCGGGGTAAGCCTTTCAATGAGCAGTTCTTC
.,TRBV6-1,.,TRBJ2-6,CASSHGLGGANVLTF,TGTGCCAGCAGCCACGGACTGGGAGGGGCCAACGTCCTGACTTTC
many,TRBV11-2,.,TRBJ2-7,CASSQRDQSGEQYF,TGTGCCAGCAGCCAAAGGGACCAGTCGGGGGAGCAGTACTTC
few,TRBV12-3/TRBV12-4,.,TRBJ2-1,CASSLETGDEQFF,TGTGCCAGCAGTTTAGAGACTGGGGATGAGCAGTTCTTC
few,TRBV5-1,.,TRBJ1-1,CASSPRRENTEAFF,TGCGCCAGCAGCCCCCGGCGCGAGAACACTGAAGCTTTCTTT
few,TRBV2,.,TRBJ1-5,CASSGGINQPQHF,TGTGCCAGCAGTGGGGGGATCAATCAGCCCCAGCATTTT
.,TRBV7-2,.,TRBJ2-7,CASSAQGGLHYEQYF,TGTGCCAGCAGCGCCCAGGGTGGGTTACACTACGAGCAGTACTTC
few,TRBV9,.,TRBJ2-3,CASSVQGSSDTQYF,TGTGCCAGCAGCGTACAGGGGTCGTCAGATACGCAGTATTTT
few,TRBV6-2/TRBV6-3,.,TRBJ2-1,CASSTMGGTYNEQFF,TGTGCCAGCAGTACCATGGGGGGCACATACAATGAGCAGTTCTTC
.,TRBV4-3,TRBD1,TRBJ2-3,CASSQRHTGGVSDTQYF,TGCGCCAGCAGCCAACGCCACACAGGGGGCGTGTCAGATACGCAGTATTTT
.,TRBV6-2/TRBV6-3,.,TRBJ1-3,CASRATASGNTIYF,TGTGCCAGCAGGGCGACAGCCTCTGGAAACACCATATATTTT
.,TRBV7-2,.,TRBJ2-1,CASSLVVAARGDEQFF,TGTGCCAGCAGCTTAGTGGTAGCGGCCCGAGGGGATGAGCAGTTCTTC
.,TRBV7-2,.,TRBJ2-7,CASSLYALGYEQYF,TGTGCCAGCAGCTTATATGCCTTGGGGTACGAGCAGTACTTC
.,TRBV12-3/TRBV12-4,.,TRBJ2-7,CASSLLLSGEQYF,TGTGCCAGCAGTTTACTACTGTCTGGAGAGCAGTACTTC
few,TRBV5-1,.,TRBJ1-3,CASSLGRGTSGNTIYF,TGCGCCAGCAGCTTGGGCAGGGGAACCTCTGGAAACACCATATATTTT
.,TRBV12-3/TRBV12-4,TRBD2,TRBJ2-3,CASSPKREAGDTQYF,TGTGCCAGCAGTCCCAAGCGGGAGGCGGGAGATACGCAGTATTTT
few,TRBV7-2,TRBD1,TRBJ2-5,CASSFGTGFETQYF,TGTGCCAGCAGCTTTGGGACAGGGTTTGAGACCCAGTACTTC
.,TRBV28,.,TRBJ2-5,CASSSPHPPRETQYF,TGTGCCAGCAGTTCCCCCCATCCCCCACGGGAGACCCAGTACTTC
few,TRBV24-1,.,TRBJ2-2,CATSDLYLNTGELFF,TGTGCCACCAGTGATTTGTACCTTAACACCGGGGAGCTGTTTTTT
.,TRBV7-2,TRBD1,TRBJ1-1,CASSWDRGGTEAFF,TGTGCCAGCAGCTGGGACAGGGGTGGGACTGAAGCTTTCTTT
few,TRBV9,TRBD2,TRBJ2-1,CASTPSGRLKEQFF,TGTGCCAGCACCCCCAGCGGGAGGCTCAAAGAGCAGTTCTTC
.,TRBV7-9,.,TRBJ2-7,CASSLGVPVYEQYF,TGTGCCAGCAGCTTGGGGGTCCCAGTTTACGAGCAGTACTTC
.,TRBV6-5,.,TRBJ2-3,CASSYYGGTDTQYF,TGTGCCAGCAGTTACTACGGGGGAACAGATACGCAGTATTTT
few,TRBV15,.,TRBJ2-5,CATSRDYKDAETQYF,TGTGCCACCAGCAGAGATTATAAGGATGCGGAGACCCAGTACTTC
.,TRBV5-1,TRBD1,TRBJ2-1,CASSLGTGKNEQFF,TGCGCCAGCAGCTTGGGGACAGGGAAAAATGAGCAGTTCTTC
.,TRBV5-1,TRBD2,TRBJ2-1,CASSPIAGGTTNEQFF,TGCGCCAGCAGTCCTATAGCGGGAGGCACCACTAATGAGCAGTTCTTC
.,TRBV5-1,.,TRBJ2-3,CASSSPALGTDTQYF,TGCGCCAGCAGCTCGCCAGCCTTAGGGACGGATACGCAGTATTTT
few,TRBV12-3/TRBV12-4,TRBD1,TRBJ1-2,CASSRTGFYGYTF,TGTGCCAGCAGTAGGACAGGTTTCTATGGCTACACCTTC
.,TRBV11-2,.,TRBJ1-3,CASSLDQGTGNTIYF,TGTGCCAGCAGCTTAGATCAGGGTACTGGAAACACCATATATTTT
.,TRBV7-2,TRBD1,TRBJ2-3,CASTSGGYNQPQYF,TGTGCCAGCACCTCAGGGGGCTACAATCAGCCCCAGTATTTT